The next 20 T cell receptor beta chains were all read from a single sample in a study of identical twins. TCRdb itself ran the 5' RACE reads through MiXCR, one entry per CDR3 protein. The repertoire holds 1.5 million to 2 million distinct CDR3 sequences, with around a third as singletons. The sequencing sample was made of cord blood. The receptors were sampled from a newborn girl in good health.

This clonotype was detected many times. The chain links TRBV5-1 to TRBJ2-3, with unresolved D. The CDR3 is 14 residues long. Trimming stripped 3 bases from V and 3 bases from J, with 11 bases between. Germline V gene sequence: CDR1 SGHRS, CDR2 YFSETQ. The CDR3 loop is CASSSRLTTDTQYF. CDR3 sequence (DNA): TGCGCCAGCAGCTCCCGACTCACAACAGATACGCAGTATTTT.

DNA for the CDR3: TGTGCCAGCAGTGAACTCTCAGCAGGCCAAGAGACCCAGTACTTC. It translates to CASSELSAGQETQYF. V usage is TRBV25-1 and J usage is TRBJ2-5; D ambiguous. V lost 2 bases to trimming and J lost 1 base, with 11 bases between them. CDR1 and CDR2 from the germline V gene are MGHDK and SYGVNS. The CDR3 has 15 amino acids.

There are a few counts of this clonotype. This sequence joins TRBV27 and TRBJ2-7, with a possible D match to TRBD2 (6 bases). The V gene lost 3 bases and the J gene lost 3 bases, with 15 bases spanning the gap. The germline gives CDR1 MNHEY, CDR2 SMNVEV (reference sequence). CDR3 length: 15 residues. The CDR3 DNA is TGTGCCAGCAGTTTGGGAATAGCGGAGGTCTACGAGCAGTACTTC. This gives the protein CASSLGIAEVYEQYF.

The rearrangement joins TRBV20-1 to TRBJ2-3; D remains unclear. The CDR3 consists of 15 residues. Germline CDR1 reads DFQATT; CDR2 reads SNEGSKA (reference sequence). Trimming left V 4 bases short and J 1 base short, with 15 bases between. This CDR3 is CSAIIRMGGTDTQYF. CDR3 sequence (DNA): TGCAGTGCTATAATTCGAATGGGCGGCACAGATACGCAGTATTTT.

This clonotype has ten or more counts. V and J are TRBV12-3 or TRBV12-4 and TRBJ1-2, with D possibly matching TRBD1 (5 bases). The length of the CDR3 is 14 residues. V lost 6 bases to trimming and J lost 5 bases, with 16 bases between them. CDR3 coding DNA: TGTGCCAGCAGCTCAACCCCGACAGATTATGGCTACACCTTC. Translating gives CASSSTPTDYGYTF.

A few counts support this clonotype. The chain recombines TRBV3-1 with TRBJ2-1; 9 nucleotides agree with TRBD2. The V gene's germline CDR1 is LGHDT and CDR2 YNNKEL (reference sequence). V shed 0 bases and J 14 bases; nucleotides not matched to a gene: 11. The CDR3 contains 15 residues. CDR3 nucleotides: TGTGCCAGCAGCCAAGATAGCGGGAGACTACGGGTGGAGTTCTTC. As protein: CASSQDSGRLRVEFF.

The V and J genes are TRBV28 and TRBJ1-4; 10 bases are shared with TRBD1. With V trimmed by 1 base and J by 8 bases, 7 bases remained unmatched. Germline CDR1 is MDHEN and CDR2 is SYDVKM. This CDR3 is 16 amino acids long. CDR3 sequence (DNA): TGTGCCAGCAGTTTATTAGGGACAGGGGTTCGGGAAAAACTGTTTTTT. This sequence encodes CASSLLGTGVREKLFF.

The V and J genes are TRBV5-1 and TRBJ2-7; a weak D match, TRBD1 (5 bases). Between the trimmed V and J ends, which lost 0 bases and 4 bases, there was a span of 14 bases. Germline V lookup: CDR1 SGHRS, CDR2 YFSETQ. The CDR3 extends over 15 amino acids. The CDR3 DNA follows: TGCGCCAGCAGCTTGGCCACTGGGGCGGTGTACGAGCAGTACTTC. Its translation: CASSLATGAVYEQYF.

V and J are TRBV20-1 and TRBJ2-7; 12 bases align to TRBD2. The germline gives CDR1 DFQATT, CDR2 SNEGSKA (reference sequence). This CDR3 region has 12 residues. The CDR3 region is CRGLAGPYEQYF. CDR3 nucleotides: TGCAGAGGACTAGCGGGACCCTACGAGCAGTACTTC.

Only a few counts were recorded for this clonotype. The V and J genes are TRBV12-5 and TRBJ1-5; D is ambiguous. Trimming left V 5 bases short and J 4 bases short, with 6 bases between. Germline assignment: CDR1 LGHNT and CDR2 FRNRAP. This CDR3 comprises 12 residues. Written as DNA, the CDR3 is TGTGCTAGTGGTAAGGGAAATCAGCCCCAGCATTTT. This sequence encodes CASGKGNQPQHF.

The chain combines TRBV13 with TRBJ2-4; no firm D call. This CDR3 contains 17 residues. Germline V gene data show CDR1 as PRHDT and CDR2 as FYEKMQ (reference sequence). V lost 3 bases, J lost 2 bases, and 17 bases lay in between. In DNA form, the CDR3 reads TGTGCCAGCAGCTTTCCCCAGACATCGAGATCCAAAAACATTCAGTACTTC. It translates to CASSFPQTSRSKNIQYF.

CDR3 DNA sequence: TGTGCCATCAGTGTTTCACAGGTCGACAGGGCTGTGGAAGAGACCCAGTACTTC. It codes for CAISVSQVDRAVEETQYF. This chain links TRBV10-3 with TRBJ2-5; TRBD1 aligns across 7 bases. This CDR3 is 18 amino acids long. V gave up 4 bases and J gave up 3 bases; unmatched junction bases: 17. Germline values: CDR1 ENHRY, CDR2 SYGVKD.

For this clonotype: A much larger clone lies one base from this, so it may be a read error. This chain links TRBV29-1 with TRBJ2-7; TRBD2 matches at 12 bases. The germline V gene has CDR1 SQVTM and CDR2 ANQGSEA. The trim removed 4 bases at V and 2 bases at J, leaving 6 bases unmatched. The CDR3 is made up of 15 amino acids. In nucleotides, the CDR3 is TGCAGCGTTGTCCCACTAGCGGGGGGAACCTACGAGCAGTACTTC. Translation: CSVVPLAGGTYEQYF.

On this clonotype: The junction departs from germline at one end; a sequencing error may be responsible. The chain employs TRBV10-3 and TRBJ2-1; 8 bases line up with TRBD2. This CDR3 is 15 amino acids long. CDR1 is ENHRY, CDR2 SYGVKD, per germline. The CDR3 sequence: CAISLAGPSYNEQSF. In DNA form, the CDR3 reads TGTGCCATCAGTTTAGCGGGGCCGAGCTACAATGAGCAGTCCTTC.

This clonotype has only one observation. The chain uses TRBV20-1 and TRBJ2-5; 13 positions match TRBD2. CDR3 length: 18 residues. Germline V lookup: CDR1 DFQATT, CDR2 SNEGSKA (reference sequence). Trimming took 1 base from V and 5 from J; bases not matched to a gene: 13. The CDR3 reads CSARGPLAGGPASETQYF. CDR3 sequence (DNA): TGCAGTGCTAGAGGTCCACTAGCGGGAGGGCCCGCGTCCGAGACCCAGTACTTC.

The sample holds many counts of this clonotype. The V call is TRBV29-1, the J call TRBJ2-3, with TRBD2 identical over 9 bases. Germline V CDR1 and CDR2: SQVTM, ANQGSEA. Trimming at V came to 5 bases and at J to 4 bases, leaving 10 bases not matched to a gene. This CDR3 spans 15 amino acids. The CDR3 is CSVLRGRAFADTQYF. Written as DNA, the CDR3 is TGCAGCGTTCTTCGCGGGAGGGCATTCGCAGATACGCAGTATTTT.

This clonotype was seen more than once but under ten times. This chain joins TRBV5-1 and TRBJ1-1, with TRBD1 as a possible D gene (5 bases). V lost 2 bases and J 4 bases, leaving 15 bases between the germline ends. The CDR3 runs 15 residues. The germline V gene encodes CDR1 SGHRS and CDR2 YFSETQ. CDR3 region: CASSFRRGGSTEAFF. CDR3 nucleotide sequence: TGCGCCAGCAGCTTCAGGAGGGGAGGGAGCACTGAAGCTTTCTTT.

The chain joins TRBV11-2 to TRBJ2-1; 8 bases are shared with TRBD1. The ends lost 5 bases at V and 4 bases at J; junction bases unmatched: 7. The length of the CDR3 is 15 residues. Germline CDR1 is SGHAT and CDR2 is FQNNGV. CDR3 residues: CASSPSTGVYNEQFF. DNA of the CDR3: TGTGCCAGCAGCCCTTCGACAGGGGTATACAATGAGCAGTTCTTC.

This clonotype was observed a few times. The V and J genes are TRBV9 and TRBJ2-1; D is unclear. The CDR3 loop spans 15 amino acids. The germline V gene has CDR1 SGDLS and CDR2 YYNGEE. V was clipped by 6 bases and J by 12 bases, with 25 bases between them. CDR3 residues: CASTESTRTFSTQFF. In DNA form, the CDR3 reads TGTGCCAGCACCGAATCCACAAGGACCTTCTCGACGCAGTTCTTC.

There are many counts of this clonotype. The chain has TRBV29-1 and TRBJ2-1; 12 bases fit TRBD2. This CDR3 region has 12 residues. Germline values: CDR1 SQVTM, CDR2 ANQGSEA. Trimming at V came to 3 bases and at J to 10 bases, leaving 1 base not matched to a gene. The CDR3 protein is CSVDTSGREQFF. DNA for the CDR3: TGCAGCGTTGACACTAGCGGGAGGGAGCAGTTCTTC.